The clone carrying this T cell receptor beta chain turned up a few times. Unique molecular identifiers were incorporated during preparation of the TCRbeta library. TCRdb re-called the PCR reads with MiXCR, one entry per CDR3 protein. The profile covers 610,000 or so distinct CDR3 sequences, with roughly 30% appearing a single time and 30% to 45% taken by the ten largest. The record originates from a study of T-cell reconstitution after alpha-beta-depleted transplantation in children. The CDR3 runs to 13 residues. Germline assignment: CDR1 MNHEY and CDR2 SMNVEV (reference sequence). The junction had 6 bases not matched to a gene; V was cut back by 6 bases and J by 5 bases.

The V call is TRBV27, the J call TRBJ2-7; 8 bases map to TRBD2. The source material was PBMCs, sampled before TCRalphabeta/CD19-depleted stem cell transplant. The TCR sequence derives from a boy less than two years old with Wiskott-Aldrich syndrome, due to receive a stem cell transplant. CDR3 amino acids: CASRAGVLNEQYF. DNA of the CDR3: TGTGCCAGCAGAGCGGGAGTTCTCAACGAGCAGTACTTC.